These T cell receptor beta chains were read from a single sample in a study of T-cell reconstitution after alpha-beta-depleted transplantation in children. TCRdb used MiXCR to reprocess the PCR reads, holding one entry per CDR3 protein. The repertoire holds roughly 500,000 distinct CDR3 sequences, with about 12% as singletons. The sample in question was PBMCs from the stem cell graft donor, obtained from the stem cell graft. These receptors all stem from a human donor who donated a stem cell graft to a child with combined immunodeficiency. CDR3s include the opening cysteine and the closing phenylalanine or tryptophan. The order of the fields is J gene, V gene, CDR3 protein.

j_call: TRBJ2-1; v_call: TRBV29-1; cdr3_aa: CSVVRLAGVNEQFF
j_call: TRBJ2-1; v_call: TRBV3-1; cdr3_aa: CASCQGGLAGVKYNEQFF
j_call: TRBJ2-7; v_call: TRBV15; cdr3_aa: CATSRSGRDYEQYF
j_call: TRBJ2-5; v_call: TRBV20-1; cdr3_aa: CSAPLASQRTQYF
j_call: TRBJ2-3; v_call: TRBV5-1; cdr3_aa: CASSLVQGSTDTQYF
j_call: TRBJ2-3; v_call: TRBV2; cdr3_aa: CANSWRSTDTQYF
j_call: TRBJ2-7; v_call: TRBV24-1; cdr3_aa: CATRGTGDEQYF
j_call: TRBJ2-6; v_call: TRBV5-5; cdr3_aa: CASSSTFTFSGANVLTF
j_call: TRBJ2-2; v_call: TRBV12-3/TRBV12-4; cdr3_aa: CASSFGGHGELFF
j_call: TRBJ2-7; v_call: TRBV6-6; cdr3_aa: CASWGGRYEQYF
j_call: TRBJ2-1; v_call: TRBV20-1; cdr3_aa: CSARESAADSYNEQFF
j_call: TRBJ2-6; v_call: TRBV5-1; cdr3_aa: CASSLSLAGPSGANVLTF
j_call: TRBJ2-5; v_call: TRBV5-8; cdr3_aa: CASSFQEIRETQYF
j_call: TRBJ2-5; v_call: TRBV6-1; cdr3_aa: CASSVRGRETQYF
j_call: TRBJ2-1; v_call: TRBV4-1; cdr3_aa: CASSQGSSSYNEQFF
j_call: TRBJ2-1; v_call: TRBV5-6; cdr3_aa: CASSSLDGSYNEQFF
j_call: TRBJ1-5; v_call: TRBV27; cdr3_aa: CASSPSAGYSNQPQHF
j_call: TRBJ1-3; v_call: TRBV7-2; cdr3_aa: CASSLGWGLTGNTIYF
j_call: TRBJ2-2; v_call: TRBV12-3/TRBV12-4; cdr3_aa: CASSLRDRGHGGELFF
j_call: TRBJ2-1; v_call: TRBV7-8; cdr3_aa: CASSLRRLGNEQFF
j_call: TRBJ2-3; v_call: TRBV2; cdr3_aa: CASSEGAGAHTDTQYF
j_call: TRBJ2-3; v_call: TRBV7-9; cdr3_aa: CASSLGGPLGPTDTQYF
j_call: TRBJ2-7; v_call: TRBV5-6; cdr3_aa: CASSLWGQGNYEQYF
j_call: TRBJ2-5; v_call: TRBV29-1; cdr3_aa: CSVEYQARGQETQYF
j_call: TRBJ2-3; v_call: TRBV29-1; cdr3_aa: CSVDGRAEDTQYF
j_call: TRBJ1-4; v_call: TRBV12-3/TRBV12-4; cdr3_aa: CASSKTLTGANEKLFF
j_call: TRBJ2-3; v_call: TRBV4-2; cdr3_aa: CASSQELTSGGIDTQYF
j_call: TRBJ2-7; v_call: TRBV5-8; cdr3_aa: CASSIDSLPTYEQYF
j_call: TRBJ1-4; v_call: TRBV10-2; cdr3_aa: CASSEKPVREKLFF